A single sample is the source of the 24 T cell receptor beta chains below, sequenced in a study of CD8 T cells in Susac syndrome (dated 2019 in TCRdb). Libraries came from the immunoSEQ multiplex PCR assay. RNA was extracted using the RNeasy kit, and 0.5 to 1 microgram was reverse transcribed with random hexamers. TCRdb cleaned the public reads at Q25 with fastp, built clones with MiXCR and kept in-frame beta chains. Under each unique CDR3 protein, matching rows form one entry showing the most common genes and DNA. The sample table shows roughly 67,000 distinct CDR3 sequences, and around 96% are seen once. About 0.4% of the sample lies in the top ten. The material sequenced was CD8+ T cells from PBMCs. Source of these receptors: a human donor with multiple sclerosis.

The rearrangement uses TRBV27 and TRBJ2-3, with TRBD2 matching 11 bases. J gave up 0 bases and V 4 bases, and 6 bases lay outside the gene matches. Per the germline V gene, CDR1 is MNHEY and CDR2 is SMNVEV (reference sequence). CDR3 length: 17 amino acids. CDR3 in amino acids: CASSSLAGVISTDTQYF. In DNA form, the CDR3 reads TGTGCCAGCAGTTCACTAGCGGGAGTTATTAGCACAGATACGCAGTATTTT.

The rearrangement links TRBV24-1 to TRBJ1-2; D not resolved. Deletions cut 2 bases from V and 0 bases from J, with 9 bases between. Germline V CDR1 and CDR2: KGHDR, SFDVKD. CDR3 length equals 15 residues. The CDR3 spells CATSDSTKANYGYTF. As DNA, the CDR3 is TGTGCCACCAGTGATTCCACCAAAGCTAACTATGGCTACACCTTC.

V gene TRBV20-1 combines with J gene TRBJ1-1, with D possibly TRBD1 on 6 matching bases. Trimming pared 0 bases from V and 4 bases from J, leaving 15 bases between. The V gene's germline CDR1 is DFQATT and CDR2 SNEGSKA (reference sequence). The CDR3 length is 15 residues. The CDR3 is CSARDPPGVGTEAFF. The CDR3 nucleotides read TGCAGTGCTAGAGATCCTCCAGGGGTGGGCACTGAAGCTTTCTTT.

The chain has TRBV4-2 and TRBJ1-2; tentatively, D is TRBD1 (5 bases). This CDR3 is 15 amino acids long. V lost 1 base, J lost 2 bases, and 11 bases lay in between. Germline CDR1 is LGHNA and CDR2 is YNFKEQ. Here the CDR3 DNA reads TGTGCCAGCAGCCAAGTCGTAGGGGACAACTATGGCTACACCTTC. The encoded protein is CASSQVVGDNYGYTF.

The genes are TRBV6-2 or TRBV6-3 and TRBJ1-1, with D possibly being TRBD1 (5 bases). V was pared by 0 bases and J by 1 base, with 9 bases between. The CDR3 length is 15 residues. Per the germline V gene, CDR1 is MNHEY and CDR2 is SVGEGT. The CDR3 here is CASSYSGHGNTEAFF. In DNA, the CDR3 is TGTGCCAGCAGTTACTCTGGACATGGGAACACTGAAGCTTTCTTT.

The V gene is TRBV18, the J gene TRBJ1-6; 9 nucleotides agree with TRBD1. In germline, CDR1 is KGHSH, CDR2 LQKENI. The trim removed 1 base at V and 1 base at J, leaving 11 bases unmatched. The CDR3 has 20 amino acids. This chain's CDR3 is CASSPQTGTGPGSYNSPLHF. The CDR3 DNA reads TGTGCCAGCTCACCACAAACCGGGACAGGGCCCGGGTCCTATAATTCACCCCTCCACTTT.

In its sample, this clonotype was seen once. CDR3 region: CASSLDPNVWDDLLNTEAFF. The CDR3 bases are TGTGCCAGCAGCTTAGACCCGAATGTGTGGGACGACCTCTTGAACACTGAAGCTTTCTTT. This chain connects TRBV11-2 to TRBJ1-1, with D maybe TRBD1 (5 bases). The ends were cut back, 0 bases at V and 0 bases at J, with 23 bases in the middle. In germline, CDR1 is SGHAT, CDR2 FQNNGV. The CDR3 runs 20 residues.

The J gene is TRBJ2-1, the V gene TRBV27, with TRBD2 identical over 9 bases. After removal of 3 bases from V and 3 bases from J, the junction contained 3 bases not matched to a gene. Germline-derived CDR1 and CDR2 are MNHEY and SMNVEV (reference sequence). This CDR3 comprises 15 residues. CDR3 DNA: TGTGCCAGCAGTTTTAGCGGGGGCGTCTACAATGAGCAGTTCTTC. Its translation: CASSFSGGVYNEQFF.

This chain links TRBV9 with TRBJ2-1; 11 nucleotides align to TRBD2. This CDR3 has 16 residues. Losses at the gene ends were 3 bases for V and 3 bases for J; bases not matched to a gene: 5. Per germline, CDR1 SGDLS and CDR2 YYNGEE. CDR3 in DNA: TGTGCCAGCAGCGCCTCTGGACTAGCGGGCTACAATGAGCAGTTCTTC. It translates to CASSASGLAGYNEQFF.

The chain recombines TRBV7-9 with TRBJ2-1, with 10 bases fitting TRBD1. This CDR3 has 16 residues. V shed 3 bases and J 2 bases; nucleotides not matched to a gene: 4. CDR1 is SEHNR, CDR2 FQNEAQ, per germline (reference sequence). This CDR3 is CASSLGGQGPYNEQFF. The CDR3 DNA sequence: TGTGCCAGCAGCTTGGGGGGACAGGGGCCCTACAATGAGCAGTTCTTC.

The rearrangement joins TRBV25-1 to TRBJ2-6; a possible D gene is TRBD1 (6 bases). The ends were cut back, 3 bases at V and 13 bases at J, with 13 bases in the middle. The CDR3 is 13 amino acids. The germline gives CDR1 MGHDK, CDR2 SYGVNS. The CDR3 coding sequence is TGTGCCAGCAGTGAGTCCCAGGGGTGGGTCCTGACTTTC. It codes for CASSESQGWVLTF.

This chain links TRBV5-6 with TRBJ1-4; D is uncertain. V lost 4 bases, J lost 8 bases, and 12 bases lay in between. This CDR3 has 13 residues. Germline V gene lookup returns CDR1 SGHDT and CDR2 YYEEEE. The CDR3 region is CASSVVLGEKLFF. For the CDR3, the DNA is TGTGCCAGCAGCGTGGTCCTTGGGGAAAAACTGTTTTTT.

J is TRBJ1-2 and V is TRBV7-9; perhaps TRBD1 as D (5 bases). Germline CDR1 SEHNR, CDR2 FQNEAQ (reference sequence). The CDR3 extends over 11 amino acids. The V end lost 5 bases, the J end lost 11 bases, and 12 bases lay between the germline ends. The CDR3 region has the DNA TGTGCCAGCAGCGTCGGGACTCTTTACACCTTC. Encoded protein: CASSVGTLYTF.

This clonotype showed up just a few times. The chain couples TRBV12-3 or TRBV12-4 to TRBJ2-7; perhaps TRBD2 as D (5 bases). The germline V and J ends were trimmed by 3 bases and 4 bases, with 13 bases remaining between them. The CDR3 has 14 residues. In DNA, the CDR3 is TGTGCCAGCAGTTTGAGGGCAGGTTCGTACGAGCAGTACTTC. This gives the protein CASSLRAGSYEQYF.

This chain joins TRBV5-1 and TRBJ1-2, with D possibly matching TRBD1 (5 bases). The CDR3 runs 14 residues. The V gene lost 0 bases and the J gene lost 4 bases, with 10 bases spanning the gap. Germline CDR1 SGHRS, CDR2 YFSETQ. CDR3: CASSLVTAFYGYTF. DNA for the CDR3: TGCGCCAGCAGCTTGGTGACAGCCTTCTATGGCTACACCTTC. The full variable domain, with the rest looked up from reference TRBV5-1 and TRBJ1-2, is KAGVTQTPRYLIKTRGQQVTLSCSPISGHRSVSWYQQTPGQGLQFLFEYFSETQRNKGNFPGRFSGRQFSNSRSEMNVSTLELGDSALYLCASSLVTAFYGYTFGSGTRLTVV.

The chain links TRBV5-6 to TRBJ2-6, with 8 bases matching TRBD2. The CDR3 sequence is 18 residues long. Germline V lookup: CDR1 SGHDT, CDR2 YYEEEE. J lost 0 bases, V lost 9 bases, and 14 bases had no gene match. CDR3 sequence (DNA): TGTGCCACAGCCGGGGGGGGAGTTCGAAGCTCTGGGGCCAACGTCCTGACTTTC. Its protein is CATAGGGVRSSGANVLTF.

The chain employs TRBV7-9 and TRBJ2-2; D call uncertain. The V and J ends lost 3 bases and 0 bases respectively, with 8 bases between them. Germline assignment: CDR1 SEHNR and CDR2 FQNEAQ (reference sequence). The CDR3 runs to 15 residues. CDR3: CASSLKVPNTGELFF. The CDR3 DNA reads TGTGCCAGCAGCTTGAAGGTTCCGAACACCGGGGAGCTGTTTTTT.

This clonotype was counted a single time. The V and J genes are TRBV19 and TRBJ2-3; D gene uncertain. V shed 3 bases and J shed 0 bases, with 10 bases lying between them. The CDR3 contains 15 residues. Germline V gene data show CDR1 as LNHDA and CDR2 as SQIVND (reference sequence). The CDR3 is CASSIFGSSTDTQYF. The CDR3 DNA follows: TGTGCCAGTAGTATCTTCGGATCTAGCACAGATACGCAGTATTTT. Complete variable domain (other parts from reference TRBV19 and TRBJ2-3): DGGITQSPKYLFRKEGQNVTLSCEQNLNHDAMYWYRQDPGQGLRLIYYSQIVNDFQKGDIAEGYSVSREKKESFPLTVTSAQKNPTAFYLCASSIFGSSTDTQYFGPGTRLTVL.

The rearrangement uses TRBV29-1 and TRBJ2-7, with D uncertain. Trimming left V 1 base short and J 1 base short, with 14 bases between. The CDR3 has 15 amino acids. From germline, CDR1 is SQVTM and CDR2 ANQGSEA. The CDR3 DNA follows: TGCAGCGTTGAAGGGCAGACCAAGGCATCCTACGAGCAGTACTTC. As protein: CSVEGQTKASYEQYF.

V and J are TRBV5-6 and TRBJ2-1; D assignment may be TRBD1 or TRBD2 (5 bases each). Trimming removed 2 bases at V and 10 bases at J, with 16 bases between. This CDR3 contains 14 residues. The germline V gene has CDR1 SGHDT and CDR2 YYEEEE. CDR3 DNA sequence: TGTGCCAGCAGCTTTCGAGGGGCGTCCCGAGAGCAGTTCTTC. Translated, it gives CASSFRGASREQFF.

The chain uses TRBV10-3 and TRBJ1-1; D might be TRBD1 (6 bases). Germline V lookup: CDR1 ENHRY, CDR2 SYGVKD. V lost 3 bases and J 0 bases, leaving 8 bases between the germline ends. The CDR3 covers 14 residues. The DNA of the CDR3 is TGTGCCATCAGTGACAGGGGCTTGAACACTGAAGCTTTCTTT. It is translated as CAISDRGLNTEAFF.

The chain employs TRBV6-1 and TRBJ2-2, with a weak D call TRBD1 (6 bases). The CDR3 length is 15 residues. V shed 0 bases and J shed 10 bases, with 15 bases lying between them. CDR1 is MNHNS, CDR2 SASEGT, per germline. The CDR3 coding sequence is TGTGCCAGCAGTGAAGCGGTGACAGGCGACTTGGAGCTGTTTTTT. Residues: CASSEAVTGDLELFF.

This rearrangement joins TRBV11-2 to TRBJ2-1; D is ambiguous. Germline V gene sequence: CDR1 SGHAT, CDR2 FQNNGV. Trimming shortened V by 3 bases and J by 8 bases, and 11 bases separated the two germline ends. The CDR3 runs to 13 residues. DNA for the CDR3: TGTGCCAGCAGCTTGCAGCGCGGCGATGAGCAGTTCTTC. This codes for CASSLQRGDEQFF.

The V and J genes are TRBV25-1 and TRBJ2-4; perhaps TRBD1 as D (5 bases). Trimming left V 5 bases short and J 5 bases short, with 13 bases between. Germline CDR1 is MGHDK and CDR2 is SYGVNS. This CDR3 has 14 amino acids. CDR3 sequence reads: CASSPRGTENIQYF. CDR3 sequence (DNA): TGTGCCAGCAGTCCAAGGGGAACGGAAAACATTCAGTACTTC.